These T cell receptor beta chains were read from a single sample in a study of blood T cell repertoires in COVID-19. The assay was immunoSEQ multiplex PCR, and TCRdb's table has in-frame clones only and misses some. Here the sample spans tens of thousands of clones, approximately 87% being singletons. Sequencing input: peripheral blood. All receptors derive from a human donor in a cohort sampled during active COVID-19. CDR3s include the opening cysteine and the closing phenylalanine or tryptophan. A D gene is named only where the DNA matches it firmly. Some rows mark clone size as missing; the rest say once, few, many or name a class of expanded clone.

d_gene	j_gene	abundance	v_gene	CDR3aa	CDR3nt
TRBD1	TRBJ2-3	once	TRBV6-5	CASSRQGGTQYF	TGTGCCAGCAGCCGACAGGGGGGGACGCAGTATTTT
TRBD2	TRBJ2-3	few	TRBV6-4	CASSDSSGATDTQYF	TGTGCCAGCAGTGACTCGAGCGGGGCTACAGATACGCAGTATTTT
TRBD2	TRBJ2-7	NA	TRBV7-9	CASSGTSGRTYEQYF	TGTGCCAGCAGCGGGACTAGCGGGAGAACCTACGAGCAGTACTTC
TRBD1	TRBJ1-6	NA	TRBV7-2	CASSLQGAGYSPLHF	TGTGCCAGCAGCCTACAGGGGGCGGGTTATTCACCCCTCCACTTT
NA	TRBJ1-1	NA	TRBV2	CASSEEYRRSFNTEAFF	TGTGCCAGCAGTGAAGAGTACAGGCGAAGCTTTAACACTGAAGCTTTCTTT
NA	TRBJ2-7	NA	TRBV7-9	CASSPPARPYYEQYF	TGTGCCAGCAGCCCCCCCGCCAGGCCCTACTACGAGCAGTACTTC
TRBD1	TRBJ1-1	NA	TRBV28	CASSSWTGDTEAFF	TGTGCCAGCAGTTCCTGGACAGGGGACACTGAAGCTTTCTTT
TRBD1	TRBJ2-3	few	TRBV18	CASSLTGTGGPDTQYF	TGTGCCAGCTCACTAACCGGGACAGGGGGCCCAGATACGCAGTATTTT
TRBD1	TRBJ1-4	NA	TRBV3-1/TRBV3-2	CASSRQGGSNEKLFF	TGTGCCAGCAGCCGACAGGGAGGATCTAATGAAAAACTGTTTTTT
NA	TRBJ2-3	NA	TRBV27	CASSLWTATDTQYF	TGTGCCAGCAGTTTATGGACAGCCACAGATACGCAGTATTTT
TRBD2	TRBJ2-1	NA	TRBV28	CASSSVELAGGRDEQFF	TGTGCCAGCAGCTCCGTCGAACTAGCGGGAGGGCGGGATGAGCAGTTCTTC
NA	TRBJ1-5	NA	TRBV27	CASSRERSDYSNQPQHF	TGTGCCAGCAGTCGGGAGAGAAGTGACTATAGCAATCAGCCCCAGCATTTT
NA	TRBJ1-4	NA	TRBV6-2/TRBV6-3	CASSYPGGGGFEKLFF	TGTGCCAGCAGTTACCCCGGCGGCGGGGGATTTGAAAAACTGTTTTTT
NA	TRBJ2-7	NA	TRBV7-2	CASSPPGGSRYEQYF	TGTGCCAGCAGCCCACCTGGGGGGAGTCGTTACGAGCAGTACTTC
TRBD2	TRBJ2-3	NA	TRBV7-3	CASSSRRYGLAGTTDTQYF	TGTGCCAGCAGCTCAAGGCGATACGGACTAGCGGGAACCACAGATACGCAGTATTTT
NA	TRBJ1-6	few	TRBV6-5	CASSYDSMDGSPLHF	TGTGCCAGCAGTTACGACAGTATGGACGGTTCACCCCTCCACTTT
TRBD1	TRBJ1-1	once	TRBV5-1	CASSPRQGGTEAFF	TGCGCCAGCAGTCCTCGACAGGGCGGAACTGAAGCTTTCTTT
TRBD1	TRBJ1-6	once	TRBV10-3	CAIRQGADSPLHF	TGTGCCATCAGGCAGGGGGCTGATTCACCCCTCCACTTT
TRBD2	TRBJ2-3	NA	TRBV24-1	CATSVDSGRMDTQYF	TGTGCCACCAGTGTCGATAGCGGGAGAATGGATACGCAGTATTTT
TRBD2	TRBJ2-6	NA	TRBV30	CAWTGLAGFSGANVLTF	TGTGCCTGGACCGGACTAGCGGGCTTCTCTGGGGCCAACGTCCTGACTTTC
NA	TRBJ2-1	NA	TRBV5-1	CASSIGGKQFF	TGCGCCAGCAGCATTGGGGGCAAGCAGTTCTTC